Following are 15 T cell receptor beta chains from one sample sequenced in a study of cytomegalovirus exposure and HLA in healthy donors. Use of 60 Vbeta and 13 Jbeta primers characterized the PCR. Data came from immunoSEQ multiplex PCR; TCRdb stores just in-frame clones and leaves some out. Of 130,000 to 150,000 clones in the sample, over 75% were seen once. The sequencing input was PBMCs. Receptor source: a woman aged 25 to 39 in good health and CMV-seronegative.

Here the CDR3 reads CASRPGLHSGANVLTF. The CDR3 DNA is TGTGCCAGCAGGCCAGGACTCCACTCTGGGGCCAACGTCCTGACTTTC. The genes are TRBV14 and TRBJ2-6, with D tentatively TRBD2 (5 bases). The CDR3 is 16 amino acids. Germline CDR1 reads SGHDN; CDR2 reads FVKESK. V lost 6 bases and J lost 0, with 12 bases in between.

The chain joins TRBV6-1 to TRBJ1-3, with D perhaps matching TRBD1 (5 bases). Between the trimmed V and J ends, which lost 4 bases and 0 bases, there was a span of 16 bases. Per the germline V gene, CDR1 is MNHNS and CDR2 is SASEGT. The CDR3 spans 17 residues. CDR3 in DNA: TGTGCCAGCAGTGGACGCCCGGGGGTCTTCTCTGGAAACACCATATATTTT. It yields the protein CASSGRPGVFSGNTIYF.

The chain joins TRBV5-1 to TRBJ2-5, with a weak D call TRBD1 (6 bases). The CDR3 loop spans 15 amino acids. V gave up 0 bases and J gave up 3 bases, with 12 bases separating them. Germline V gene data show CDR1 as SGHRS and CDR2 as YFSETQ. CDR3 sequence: CASSLAAGDEETQYF. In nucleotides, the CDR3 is TGCGCCAGCAGCTTGGCGGCAGGGGACGAAGAGACCCAGTACTTC.

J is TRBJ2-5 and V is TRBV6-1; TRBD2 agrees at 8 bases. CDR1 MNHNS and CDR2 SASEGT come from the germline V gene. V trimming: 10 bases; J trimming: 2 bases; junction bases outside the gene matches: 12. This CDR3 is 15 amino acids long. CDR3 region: CATSPGSGGQETQYF. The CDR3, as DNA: TGTGCCACATCCCCTGGGAGCGGGGGTCAAGAGACCCAGTACTTC.

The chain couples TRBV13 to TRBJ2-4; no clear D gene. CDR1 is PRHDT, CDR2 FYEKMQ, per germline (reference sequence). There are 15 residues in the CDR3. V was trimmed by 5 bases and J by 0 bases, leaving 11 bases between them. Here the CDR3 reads CASSQRQLAKNIQYF. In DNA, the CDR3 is TGTGCCAGCAGCCAAAGACAACTAGCCAAAAACATTCAGTACTTC.

For the CDR3, the DNA is TGTGCCAGCAGCTTCGGCATCGGGAGCTCTGGGGCCAACGTCCTGACTTTC. This translates into CASSFGIGSSGANVLTF. The chain employs TRBV5-4 and TRBJ2-6; D might be TRBD2 (6 bases). Germline CDR1 SGHNT, CDR2 YYREEE (reference sequence). Trimming left V 2 bases short and J 0 bases short, with 12 bases between. There are 17 residues in the CDR3.

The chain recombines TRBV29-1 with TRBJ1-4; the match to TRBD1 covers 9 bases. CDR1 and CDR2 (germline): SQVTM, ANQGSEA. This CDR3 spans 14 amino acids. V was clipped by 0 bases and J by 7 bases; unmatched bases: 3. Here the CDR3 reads CSVEETGGSEKLFF. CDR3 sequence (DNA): TGCAGCGTTGAAGAGACAGGGGGGAGTGAAAAACTGTTTTTT.

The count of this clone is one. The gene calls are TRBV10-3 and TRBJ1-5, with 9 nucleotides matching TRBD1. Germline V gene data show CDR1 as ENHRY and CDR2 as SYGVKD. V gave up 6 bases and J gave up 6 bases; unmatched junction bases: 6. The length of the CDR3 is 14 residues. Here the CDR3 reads CAIRPDRGTQPQHF. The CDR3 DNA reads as TGTGCCATCAGGCCCGACAGGGGGACTCAGCCCCAGCATTTT.

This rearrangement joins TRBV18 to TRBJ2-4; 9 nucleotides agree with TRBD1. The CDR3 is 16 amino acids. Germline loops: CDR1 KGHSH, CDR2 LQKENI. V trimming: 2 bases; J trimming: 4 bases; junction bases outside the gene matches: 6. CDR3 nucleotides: TGTGCCAGCTCACCAACCGGGACAGGGATTAAAAACATTCAGTACTTC. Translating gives CASSPTGTGIKNIQYF.

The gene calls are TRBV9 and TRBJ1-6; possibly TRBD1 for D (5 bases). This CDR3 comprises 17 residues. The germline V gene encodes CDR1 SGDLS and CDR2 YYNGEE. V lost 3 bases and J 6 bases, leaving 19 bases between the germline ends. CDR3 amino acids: CASSGQQAGPSNSPLHF. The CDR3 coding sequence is TGTGCCAGCAGCGGTCAGCAGGCGGGACCGAGTAATTCACCCCTCCACTTT.

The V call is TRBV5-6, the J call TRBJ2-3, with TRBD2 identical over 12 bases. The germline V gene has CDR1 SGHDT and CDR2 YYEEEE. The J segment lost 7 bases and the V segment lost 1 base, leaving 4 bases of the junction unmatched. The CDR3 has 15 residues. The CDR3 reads CASSLLAGGPNTQYF. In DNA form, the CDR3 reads TGTGCCAGCAGCTTGCTAGCGGGGGGGCCGAATACGCAGTATTTT.

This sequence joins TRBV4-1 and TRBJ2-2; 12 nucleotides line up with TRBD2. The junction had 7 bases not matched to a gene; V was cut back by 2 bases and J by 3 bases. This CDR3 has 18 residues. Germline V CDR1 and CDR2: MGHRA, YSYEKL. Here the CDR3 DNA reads TGCGCCAGCAGCCAACGAACTAGCGGGGGGTGGGACACCGGGGAGCTGTTTTTT. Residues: CASSQRTSGGWDTGELFF.

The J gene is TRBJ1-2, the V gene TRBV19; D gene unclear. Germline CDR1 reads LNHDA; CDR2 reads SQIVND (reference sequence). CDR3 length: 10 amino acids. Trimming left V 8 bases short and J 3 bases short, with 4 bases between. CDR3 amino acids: CASSDYGYTF. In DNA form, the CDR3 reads TGTGCCAGTTCCGACTATGGCTACACCTTC. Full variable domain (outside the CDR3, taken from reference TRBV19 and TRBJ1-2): DGGITQSPKYLFRKEGQNVTLSCEQNLNHDAMYWYRQDPGQGLRLIYYSQIVNDFQKGDIAEGYSVSREKKESFPLTVTSAQKNPTAFYLCASSDYGYTFGSGTRLTVV.

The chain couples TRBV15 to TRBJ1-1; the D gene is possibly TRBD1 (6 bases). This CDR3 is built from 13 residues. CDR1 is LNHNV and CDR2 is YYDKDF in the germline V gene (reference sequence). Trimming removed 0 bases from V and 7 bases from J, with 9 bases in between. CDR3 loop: CATSRDPTGEAFF. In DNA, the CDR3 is TGTGCCACCAGCAGAGATCCGACAGGTGAAGCTTTCTTT.

The CDR3 protein is CASSRGGTSSDSYEQYF. The CDR3 nucleotides read TGCGCCAGCAGCCGGGGGGGGACAAGCTCCGATTCCTACGAGCAGTACTTC. The genes are TRBV5-1 and TRBJ2-7, with 8 positions matching TRBD2. The V gene end was trimmed by 4 bases and the J gene end by 1 base; junction bases not matched to a gene: 13. CDR3 length: 17 amino acids. Germline-derived CDR1 and CDR2 are SGHRS and YFSETQ.